Each of the 20 T cell receptor beta chains below was sequenced from the same sample in a study of shared clonotypes between healthy human individuals (dated by TCRdb to 2018 to 2020). The library was made by the immunoSEQ multiplex PCR assay. TCRdb obtained this table from immuneACCESS and retained in-frame rearrangements with V and J assigned. These tables miss some clones; where compared with another copy, unresolved V genes account for less than half of the shortfall, and the remainder is unexplained. For this sample there are about 180,000 clones; around 93% appear just once. 0.067% of the sample is in the top ten clones. Sequencing was carried out using naive CD4+ T cells sorted from blood. Read against the paper, the sample's cell subset or site label means: CD45RA+ positively selected. The receptors were gathered from a woman aged 25 to 39 in good health.

The gene calls are TRBV18 and TRBJ2-2; 7 positions agree with TRBD2. Germline V CDR1 and CDR2: KGHSH, LQKENI. V was clipped by 6 bases and J by 3 bases; unmatched bases: 7. The CDR3 extends over 15 amino acids. The CDR3 region is CASSLTSTYTGELFF. The CDR3 nucleotides read TGTGCCAGCTCGTTGACTAGCACCTACACCGGGGAGCTGTTTTTT.

The chain couples TRBV5-6 to TRBJ2-3; 8 bases fit TRBD2. Germline V CDR1 and CDR2: SGHDT, YYEEEE. Trimming at V came to 4 bases and at J to 2 bases, leaving 9 bases not matched to a gene. CDR3 length: 16 residues. This CDR3 is CASSLRTSKNTDTQYF. In DNA form, the CDR3 reads TGTGCCAGCAGCCTTCGGACTAGCAAGAACACAGATACGCAGTATTTT.

The J gene is TRBJ2-7, the V gene TRBV2; D assignment may be TRBD1 or TRBD2 (6 bases each). This CDR3 spans 13 amino acids. Trimming cost V 6 bases and J 7 bases, with 16 bases left between them. Looked up from germline, CDR1 is SNHLY and CDR2 is FYNNEI. The CDR3 bases are TGTGCCAGCAGCGGACAGCCCGGGGGAGAGCAGTACTTC. This translates into CASSGQPGGEQYF.

This rearrangement joins TRBV9 to TRBJ1-5; D unclear. V lost 4 bases to trimming and J lost 1 base, with 9 bases between them. Germline V CDR1 and CDR2: SGDLS, YYNGEE. The CDR3 has 14 residues. In nucleotides, the CDR3 is TGTGCCAGCAGCCCAAGCCAAAGCAATCAGCCCCAGCATTTT. Encoded protein: CASSPSQSNQPQHF.

This chain joins TRBV28 and TRBJ2-7, with TRBD2 identical over 10 bases. Germline V gene sequence: CDR1 MDHEN, CDR2 SYDVKM. The V and J ends lost 6 bases and 1 base, in that order; junction bases with no gene match: 6. CDR3 length: 15 amino acids. The CDR3 coding sequence is TGTGCCAGCAGGCCACTAGCGGGGCGGTCCTACGAGCAGTACTTC. The encoded protein is CASRPLAGRSYEQYF. The full variable domain, its missing parts supplied by reference TRBV28 and TRBJ2-7, is DVKVTQSSRYLVKRTGEKVFLECVQDMDHENMFWYRQDPGLGLRLIYFSYDVKMKEKGDIPEGYSVSREKKERFSLILESASTNQTSMYLCASRPLAGRSYEQYFGPGTRLTVT.

For this clone: The junction departs from germline at one end; a sequencing error may be responsible. The chain uses TRBV29-1 and TRBJ1-1; 9 bases align to TRBD1. This CDR3 region has 12 residues. The germline CDR1 and CDR2 sequences are SQVTM and ANQGSEA. CDR3 coding DNA: TGCAGCGCTGAACAGGGGGCCACTGAAGCTTTCTTT. The encoded protein is CSAEQGATEAFF.

The rearrangement joins TRBV19 to TRBJ2-2, with D possibly TRBD2 on 5 matching bases. V lost 3 bases and J 0 bases, leaving 11 bases between the germline ends. The CDR3 runs 16 residues. Germline loops: CDR1 LNHDA, CDR2 SQIVND (reference sequence). The CDR3, as DNA: TGTGCCAGTAGTATCTTGAGGACTGCGAACACCGGGGAGCTGTTTTTT. It yields the protein CASSILRTANTGELFF.

This chain links TRBV2 with TRBJ2-3; 8 nucleotides align to TRBD2. CDR1 is SNHLY and CDR2 is FYNNEI in the germline V gene. The CDR3 is made up of 14 amino acids. The V and J ends lost 8 bases and 2 bases, in that order; junction bases with no gene match: 6. The CDR3 DNA follows: TGTGCCAGCCCGGGAGGGCCTATCACAGATACGCAGTATTTT. Its protein is CASPGGPITDTQYF.

The V and J genes are TRBV27 and TRBJ2-7; 10 nucleotides line up with TRBD2. The CDR3 totals 14 residues. Germline CDR1 reads MNHEY; CDR2 reads SMNVEV (reference sequence). V shed 8 bases, J shed 2 bases, and the junction held 6 bases outside the gene matches. This chain's CDR3 is CASGTSELTYEQYF. DNA of the CDR3: TGTGCCAGCGGGACTAGCGAGCTAACCTACGAGCAGTACTTC.

The CDR3 spells CASSSPGQDNEQYF. CDR3 nucleotide sequence: TGTGCCAGCAGTTCCCCCGGACAGGATAACGAGCAGTACTTC. The chain couples TRBV28 to TRBJ2-7, with 7 bases fitting TRBD1. From germline, CDR1 is MDHEN and CDR2 SYDVKM. V lost 4 bases, J lost 5 bases, and 8 bases stayed unmatched. The CDR3 consists of 14 residues.

A single count supports this clone. The rearrangement links TRBV11-3 to TRBJ1-1; D remains ambiguous. This CDR3 region has 13 residues. Germline CDR1 and CDR2: SGHNT and YENEEA. Trimming stripped 6 bases from V and 4 bases from J, with 12 bases between. The chain's CDR3 is CASSREEGTEAFF. In DNA, the CDR3 is TGTGCCAGCAGTCGTGAGGAGGGCACTGAAGCTTTCTTT.

Comments on this clone: One end of the junction fails to match germline, which may point to a read error. The V gene is TRBV4-1, the J gene TRBJ2-2; TRBD1 agrees at 7 bases. Germline assignment: CDR1 MGHRA and CDR2 YSYEKL. The CDR3 runs to 18 residues. In DNA, the CDR3 is TGCGCCAGCAGCCAAGAATCTGGGGGACAGATAAACACCGGGGAGCTGCTTTTT. Protein sequence: CASSQESGGQINTGELLF.

The gene calls are TRBV7-9 and TRBJ2-6, with D perhaps assigned TRBD1 or TRBD2 (6 bases each). CDR1 and CDR2 from the germline V gene are SEHNR and FQNEAQ (reference sequence). V was pared by 5 bases and J by 0 bases, with 17 bases between. The CDR3 has 18 amino acids. The CDR3 here is CASSPMGGGHSGANVLTF. As DNA, the CDR3 is TGTGCCAGCAGCCCCATGGGGGGCGGCCACTCTGGGGCCAACGTCCTGACTTTC.

The V call is TRBV28, the J call TRBJ2-2, with TRBD2 matching 7 bases. Germline V gives CDR1 MDHEN, CDR2 SYDVKM. The CDR3 has 11 residues. The CDR3 nucleotides read TGTGTGGCGGGGGACGTCGGGGAGCTGTTTTTT. Protein product: CVAGDVGELFF.

The DNA for the CDR3 is TGCGCCAGCAGCCAAGGGCGACTAGCGGGAGGGATTGGGACAGATACGCAGTATTTT. Translation gives CASSQGRLAGGIGTDTQYF. This chain joins TRBV4-1 and TRBJ2-3; 14 nucleotides match TRBD2. Germline V gene data show CDR1 as MGHRA and CDR2 as YSYEKL. Losses at the gene ends were 1 base for V and 3 bases for J; bases not matched to a gene: 9. This CDR3 is built from 19 residues.

The chain carries TRBV30 and TRBJ2-7, with 9 bases matching TRBD2. Germline CDR1 and CDR2: GTSNPN and SVGIG (reference sequence). The ends lost 1 base at V and 8 bases at J; junction bases unmatched: 9. This CDR3 comprises 14 residues. The CDR3 here is CAWSATSGSTQQYF. The CDR3 bases are TGTGCCTGGAGTGCGACTAGCGGATCTACGCAGCAGTACTTC.

The J gene is TRBJ1-5, the V gene TRBV19; TRBD1 agrees at 7 bases. The CDR3 runs to 14 residues. Germline V lookup: CDR1 LNHDA, CDR2 SQIVND (reference sequence). The junction had 5 bases not matched to a gene; V was cut back by 3 bases and J by 6 bases. The CDR3 nucleotides read TGTGCCAGTAGTATCCGCGACAGGGCTCAGCCCCAGCATTTT. Its translation: CASSIRDRAQPQHF.

Note on this clone: Other DNA sequences in the sample encode the same CDR3. The chain combines TRBV6-1 with TRBJ1-5; D is perhaps TRBD1 (5 bases). The CDR3 is 15 amino acids. Per the germline V gene, CDR1 is MNHNS and CDR2 is SASEGT. Trimming left V 2 bases short and J 4 bases short, with 12 bases between. The CDR3 spells CASSEQGGGNQPQHF. DNA for the CDR3: TGTGCCAGCAGTGAACAGGGAGGTGGAAATCAGCCCCAGCATTTT.

CDR3 sequence: CASSLTYIFPGEQYF. The CDR3 nucleotides are TGTGCCAGCAGCCTAACCTATATTTTTCCGGGGGAGCAGTACTTC. This chain links TRBV6-5 with TRBJ2-7; possible D gene TRBD2, 5 bases. From germline, CDR1 is MNHEY and CDR2 SVGAGI. The CDR3 contains 15 residues. With 6 bases removed from V and 7 bases from J, the gap between germline ends came to 22 bases.

The V call is TRBV5-1, the J call TRBJ2-7; the D gene could be TRBD1 or TRBD2 (8 bases each). Germline lookup yields CDR1 SGHRS and CDR2 YFSETQ. The CDR3 loop spans 17 amino acids. The germline V and J ends were trimmed by 0 bases and 4 bases, with 20 bases remaining between them. For the CDR3, the DNA is TGCGCCAGCAGCTTGGAAGCCCTTAGCGGGACAGGATACGAGCAGTACTTC. Protein sequence: CASSLEALSGTGYEQYF.